This T cell receptor beta chain appears in the sequencing data of a study of vaccination and CD4 T cells after COVID-19 (dated 2022 in TCRdb). About the study as a whole: Every convalescent patient had a positive nasal swab PCR test for SARS-CoV-2, with mild disease in 9 or 10 patients and severe disease in one. In the convalescent cohort there were six males and four females, among whom were two Hispanic individuals, seven Caucasians, two Asians and one multiracial person. Each participant got two doses of either the Pfizer-BioNTech BNT162b2 vaccine (n=8) or the Moderna mRNA-1273 vaccine (n=2). Post-COVID blood samples from convalescent patients were collected a median of around 100 days after diagnosis, with a range of roughly 35 to 180 days. The time from the second vaccine dose to post-vaccine blood sampling had a median of roughly 70 days and ranged from about 14 to 250 days. For a few convalescent patients, samples were collected at an early post-vaccination timepoint (day 14) as well as at a late post-vaccination timepoint (days 161 to 241). For stimulating the cultures, overlapping spike peptide pools were used, derived from SARS-CoV-2 as well as from the common cold coronaviruses HCoV-NL63, HCoV-OC43 and HCoV-229E. Control cultures received a CEFX viral epitope pool as the positive control, an HIV-1 Nef peptide pool as the negative control, or no peptide. In 10 COVID-19 convalescent patients and a few infection-naive healthy vaccine recipients, researchers compared the spike-specific CD4+ TCR repertoire from before mRNA vaccination with the repertoire from after.

The full study reports these points: The median number of SARS-CoV-2-reactive clonotypes rose from about 19 after infection to approximately 41 after vaccination, but the change was not significant. In convalescent patients, nearly all vaccine-specific clones (304 of 307) were found to be mono-reactive for SARS-CoV-2 spike rather than cross-reactive with common cold coronaviruses. Among convalescent patients, a median around 83% of the SARS-CoV-2-reactive clones seen after vaccination appeared only after vaccination, which suggests priming specific to the vaccine. Only a relatively small number of convalescent patients were included in the study, and early timepoints following natural infection were not analyzed.

The library was produced with PCR. DNA from cultured CD4+ T cells was subjected to TCR sequencing with the Oncomine TCR Beta short-read assay at the Johns Hopkins FTIC core. Genomic DNA was extracted from the cultured CD4+ T cells with the QIAamp micro DNA kit. The Oncomine TCR Beta libraries from cultured CD4+ T cells were pooled using unique dual indexes and then sequenced on an Illumina iSeq 100. Under the source paper's analysis protocol: Non-productive sequences were filtered out, and CDR3s that did not start with C, did not end with F or W, or were shorter than 7 amino acids were discarded. The MANAFEST web application was used to identify antigen-specific clonotypes by comparing peptide-stimulated wells against reference wells and other culture wells. For a clone to be called positive, the clone needed an FDR below 0.05, an odds ratio above 5, and a productive frequency above 0.1% in at least two of three replicate wells. A clonotype was classed as cross-reactive if the clonotype showed significant expansion both in SARS-CoV-2 spike wells and in at least one common cold coronavirus spike condition. CDR3 homology was assessed with Levenshtein distances (stringdist) and unrooted phylogenetic trees (ape) in R version 3.6.1. In-frame beta chains were kept once TCRdb had trimmed the public reads at Q25 with fastp and called clones with MiXCR. CDR3 protein duplicates are merged, each entry listing the most common genes and DNA. TCRdb, not the authors, supplied the V and J calls. The sample table contains 20,000 to 30,000 distinct CDR3 sequences; only one count was recorded for approximately 28% of them. Around 7.5% of the sample lies in the top ten.

The CDR3 contains 15 residues, cysteine and phenylalanine counted. The kept DNA is CDR3 alone, 45 bases in frame from the first base. Cut back by 0 bases and 6 bases, the V and J ends lie 13 bases apart. CDR1 KGHDR and CDR2 SFDVKD were looked up in the germline V gene. The sample's time point, from its label and the paper: late sampling 161 to 241 days after vaccination in a few convalescent patients. Read against the paper, the sample's treatment or condition label means: roughly 11-day PBMC culture with coronavirus spike peptide pools or control peptides (ViraFEST assay). To expand antigen-specific T cells with peptide pools and then pick out the expanded clonotypes through TCR sequencing, the study relied on the ViraFEST assay. The positive SARS-CoV-2 PCR tests of the convalescent patients were dated from March to December 2020, before the Alpha, Beta and Delta variants emerged in the United States. PBMCs were cultured at approximately 2.1 million per well in IMDM supplemented with approximately 5.4% human AB serum and about 10 IU/ml IL-2, with 9.5 to 10 ug/ml peptide pools added. Half of the culture medium was replaced with fresh IL-2-containing medium on days 3 and 7. Once the cells had been in culture for roughly 11 days, the EasySep CD4+ T cell isolation kit was used to isolate CD4+ T cells by negative selection. Ficoll-Paque Plus gradient centrifugation was used to isolate PBMCs from whole blood, and the isolated PBMCs were then either used fresh or cryopreserved at -140C. In general, triplicate wells were set up for every culture condition.

This clonotype has only a few counts. The clone's antigen remains unknown. Base-call qualities are not available, and no considerably larger clone is one nucleotide away. The input for sequencing was CD4+ T cells from blood, cultured in vitro, taken about 7 months after SARS-CoV-2 vaccination. The chain joins TRBV24-1 to TRBJ1-2, with a weak D call of TRBD1 (5 bases match). The source is a human donor who had recovered from COVID-19. The CDR3 reads as follows: CATSDLHSGFDGYTF. At the DNA level, the sequence is TGTGCCACCAGTGATTTGCATTCAGGGTTTGATGGCTACACCTTC.